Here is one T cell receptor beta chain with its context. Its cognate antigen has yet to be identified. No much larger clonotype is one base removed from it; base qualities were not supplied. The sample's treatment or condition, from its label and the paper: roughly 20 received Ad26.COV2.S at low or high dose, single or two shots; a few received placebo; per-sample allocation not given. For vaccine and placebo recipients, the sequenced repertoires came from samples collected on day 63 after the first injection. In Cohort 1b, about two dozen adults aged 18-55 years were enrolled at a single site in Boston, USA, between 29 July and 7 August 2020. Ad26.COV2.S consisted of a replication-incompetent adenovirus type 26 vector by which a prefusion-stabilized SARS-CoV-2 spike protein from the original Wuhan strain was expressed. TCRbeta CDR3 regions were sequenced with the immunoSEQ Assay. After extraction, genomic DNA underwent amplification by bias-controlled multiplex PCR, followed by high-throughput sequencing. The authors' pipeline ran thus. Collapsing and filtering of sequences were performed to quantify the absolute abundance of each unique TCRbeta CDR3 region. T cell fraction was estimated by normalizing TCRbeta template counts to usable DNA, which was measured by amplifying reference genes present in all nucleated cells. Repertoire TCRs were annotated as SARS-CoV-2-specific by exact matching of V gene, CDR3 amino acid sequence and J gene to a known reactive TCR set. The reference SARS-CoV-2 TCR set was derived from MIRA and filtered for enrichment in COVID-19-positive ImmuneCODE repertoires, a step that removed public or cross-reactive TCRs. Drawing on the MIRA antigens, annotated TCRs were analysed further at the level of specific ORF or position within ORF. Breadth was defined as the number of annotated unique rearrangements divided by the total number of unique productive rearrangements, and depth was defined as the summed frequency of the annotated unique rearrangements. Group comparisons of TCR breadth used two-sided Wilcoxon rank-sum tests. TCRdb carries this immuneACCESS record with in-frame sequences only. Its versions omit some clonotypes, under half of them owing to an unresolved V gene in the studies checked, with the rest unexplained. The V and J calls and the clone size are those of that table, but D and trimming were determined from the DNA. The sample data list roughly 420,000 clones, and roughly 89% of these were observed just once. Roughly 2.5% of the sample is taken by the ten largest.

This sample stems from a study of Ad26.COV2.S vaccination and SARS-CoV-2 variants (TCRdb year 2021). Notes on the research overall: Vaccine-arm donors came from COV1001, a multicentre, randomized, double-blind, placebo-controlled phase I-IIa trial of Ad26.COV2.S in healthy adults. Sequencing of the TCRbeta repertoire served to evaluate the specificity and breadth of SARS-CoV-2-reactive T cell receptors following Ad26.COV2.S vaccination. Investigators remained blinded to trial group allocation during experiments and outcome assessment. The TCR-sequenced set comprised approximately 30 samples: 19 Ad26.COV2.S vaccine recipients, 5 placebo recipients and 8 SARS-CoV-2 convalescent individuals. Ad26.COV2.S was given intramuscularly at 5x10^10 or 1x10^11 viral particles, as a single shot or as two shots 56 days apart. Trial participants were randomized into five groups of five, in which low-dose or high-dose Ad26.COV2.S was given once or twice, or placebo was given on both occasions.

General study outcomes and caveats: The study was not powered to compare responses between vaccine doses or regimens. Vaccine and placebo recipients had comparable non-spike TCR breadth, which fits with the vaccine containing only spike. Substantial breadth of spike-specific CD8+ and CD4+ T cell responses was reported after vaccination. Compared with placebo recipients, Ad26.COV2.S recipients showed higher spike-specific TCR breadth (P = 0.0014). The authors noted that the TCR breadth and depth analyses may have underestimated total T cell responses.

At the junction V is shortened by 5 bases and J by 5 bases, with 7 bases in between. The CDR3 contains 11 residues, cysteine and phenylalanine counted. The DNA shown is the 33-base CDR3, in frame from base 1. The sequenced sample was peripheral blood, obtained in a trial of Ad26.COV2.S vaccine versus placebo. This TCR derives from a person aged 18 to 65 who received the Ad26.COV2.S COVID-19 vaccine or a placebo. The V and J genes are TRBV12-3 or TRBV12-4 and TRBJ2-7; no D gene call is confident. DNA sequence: TGTGCCAGCAGTCAGGTGAACGAGCAGTACTTC. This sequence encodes CASSQVNEQYF.